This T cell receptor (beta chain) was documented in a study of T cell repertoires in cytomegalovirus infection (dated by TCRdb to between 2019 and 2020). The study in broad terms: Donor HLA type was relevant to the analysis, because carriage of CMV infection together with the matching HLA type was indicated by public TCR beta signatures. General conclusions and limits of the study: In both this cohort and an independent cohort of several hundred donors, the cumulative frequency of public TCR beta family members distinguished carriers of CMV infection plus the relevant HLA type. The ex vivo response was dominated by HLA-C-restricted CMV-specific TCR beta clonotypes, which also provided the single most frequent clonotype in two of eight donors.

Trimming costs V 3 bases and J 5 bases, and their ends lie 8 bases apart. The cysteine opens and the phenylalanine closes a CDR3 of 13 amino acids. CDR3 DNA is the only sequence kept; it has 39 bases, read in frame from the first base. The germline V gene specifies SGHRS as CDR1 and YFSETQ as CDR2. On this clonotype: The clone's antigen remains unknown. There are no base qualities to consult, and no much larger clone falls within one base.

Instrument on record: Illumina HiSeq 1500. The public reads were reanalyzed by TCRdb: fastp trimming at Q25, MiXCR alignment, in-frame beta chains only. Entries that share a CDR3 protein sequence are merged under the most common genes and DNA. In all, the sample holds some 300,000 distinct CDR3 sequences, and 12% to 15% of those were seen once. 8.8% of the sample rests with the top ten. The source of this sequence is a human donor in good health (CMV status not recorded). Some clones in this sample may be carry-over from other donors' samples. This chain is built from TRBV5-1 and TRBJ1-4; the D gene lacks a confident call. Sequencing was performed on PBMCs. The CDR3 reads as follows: CASSYNGNEKLFF. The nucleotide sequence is TGCGCCAGCAGCTATAACGGAAATGAAAAACTGTTTTTT.